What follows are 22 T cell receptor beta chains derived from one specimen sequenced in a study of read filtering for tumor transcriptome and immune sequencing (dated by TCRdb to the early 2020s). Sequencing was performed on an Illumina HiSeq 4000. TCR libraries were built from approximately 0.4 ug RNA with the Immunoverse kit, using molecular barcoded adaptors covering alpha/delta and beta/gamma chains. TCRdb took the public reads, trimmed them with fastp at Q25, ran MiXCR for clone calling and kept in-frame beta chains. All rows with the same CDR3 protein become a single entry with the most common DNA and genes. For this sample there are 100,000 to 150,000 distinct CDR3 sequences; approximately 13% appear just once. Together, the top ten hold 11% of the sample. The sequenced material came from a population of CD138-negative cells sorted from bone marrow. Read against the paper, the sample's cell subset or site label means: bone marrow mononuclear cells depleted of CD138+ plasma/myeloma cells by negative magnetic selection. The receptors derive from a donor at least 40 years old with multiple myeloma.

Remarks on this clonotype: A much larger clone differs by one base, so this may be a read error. The CDR3 nucleotides read TGTGACAGCACGGGGACGGTCGGAGATACGCAGTATTTT. Translated: CDSTGTVGDTQYF. This chain uses TRBV2 with TRBJ2-3; D possibly uses TRBD1 or TRBD2 (5 bases each). This CDR3 region has 13 residues. Germline V gene lookup returns CDR1 SNHLY and CDR2 FYNNEI. Supplemented by reference TRBV2 and TRBJ2-3, the full variable domain reads EPEVTQTPSHQVTQMGQEVILRCVPISNHLYFYWYRQILGQKVEFLVSFYNNEISEKSEIFDDQFSVERPDGSNFTLKIRSTKLEDSAMYFCDSTGTVGDTQYFGPGTRLTVL.

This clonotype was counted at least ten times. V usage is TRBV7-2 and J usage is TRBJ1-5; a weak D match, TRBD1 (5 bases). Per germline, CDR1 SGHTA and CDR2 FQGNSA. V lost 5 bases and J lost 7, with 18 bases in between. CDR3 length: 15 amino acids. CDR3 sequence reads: CASSRDAAAGQPQHF. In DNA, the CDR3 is TGTGCCAGCAGCCGGGACGCCGCCGCGGGGCAGCCCCAGCATTTT.

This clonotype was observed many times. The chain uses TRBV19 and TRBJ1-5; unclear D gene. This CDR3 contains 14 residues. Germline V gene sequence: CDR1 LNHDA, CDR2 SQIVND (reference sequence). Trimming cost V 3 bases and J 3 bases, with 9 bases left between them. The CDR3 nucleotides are TGTGCCAGTAGTATCTCACAGAACAATCAGCCCCAGCATTTT. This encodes CASSISQNNQPQHF.

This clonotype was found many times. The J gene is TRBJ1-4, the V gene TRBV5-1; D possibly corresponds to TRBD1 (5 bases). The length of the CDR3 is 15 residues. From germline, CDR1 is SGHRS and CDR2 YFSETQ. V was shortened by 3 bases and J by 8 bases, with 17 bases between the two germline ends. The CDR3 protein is CASSSRDPSDEKLFF. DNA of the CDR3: TGCGCCAGCAGCTCCCGGGACCCGAGCGACGAAAAACTGTTTTTT.

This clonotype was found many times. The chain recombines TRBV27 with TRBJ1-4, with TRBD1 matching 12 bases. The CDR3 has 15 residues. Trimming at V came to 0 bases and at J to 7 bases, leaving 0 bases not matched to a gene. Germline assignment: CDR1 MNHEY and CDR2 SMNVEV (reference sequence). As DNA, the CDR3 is TGTGCCAGCAGTTTATCGGGACAGGGGGCTGAAAAACTGTTTTTT. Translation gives CASSLSGQGAEKLFF. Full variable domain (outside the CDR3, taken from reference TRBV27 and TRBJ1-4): EAQVTQNPRYLITVTGKKLTVTCSQNMNHEYMSWYRQDPGLGLRQIYYSMNVEVTDKGDVPEGYKVSRKEKRNFPLILESPSPNQTSLYFCASSLSGQGAEKLFFGSGTQLSVL.

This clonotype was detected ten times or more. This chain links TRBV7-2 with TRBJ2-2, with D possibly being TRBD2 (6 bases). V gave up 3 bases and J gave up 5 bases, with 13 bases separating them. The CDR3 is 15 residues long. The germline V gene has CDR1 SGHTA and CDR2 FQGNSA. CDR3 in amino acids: CASSLGLGSTGELFF. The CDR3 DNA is TGTGCCAGCAGCTTGGGACTGGGAAGTACCGGGGAGCTGTTTTTT.

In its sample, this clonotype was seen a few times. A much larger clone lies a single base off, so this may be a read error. CDR3 loop: CASGLEGNEQFF. As DNA, the CDR3 is TGCGCCAGCGGCTTGGAAGGGAATGAGCAGTTCTTC. The chain is built from TRBV5-1 and TRBJ2-1; D gene uncertain. The CDR3 has 12 residues. Germline CDR1 reads SGHRS; CDR2 reads YFSETQ. The whole variable domain, filled in from reference TRBV5-1 and TRBJ2-1, reads KAGVTQTPRYLIKTRGQQVTLSCSPISGHRSVSWYQQTPGQGLQFLFEYFSETQRNKGNFPGRFSGRQFSNSRSEMNVSTLELGDSALYLCASGLEGNEQFFGPGTRLTVL.

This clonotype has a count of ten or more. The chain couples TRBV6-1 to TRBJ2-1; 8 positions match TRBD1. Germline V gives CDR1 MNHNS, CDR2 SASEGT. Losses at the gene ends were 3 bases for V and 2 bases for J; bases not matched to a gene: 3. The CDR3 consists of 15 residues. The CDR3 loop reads CASSDPGGTYNEQFF. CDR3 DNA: TGTGCCAGCAGTGACCCAGGGGGCACCTACAATGAGCAGTTCTTC.

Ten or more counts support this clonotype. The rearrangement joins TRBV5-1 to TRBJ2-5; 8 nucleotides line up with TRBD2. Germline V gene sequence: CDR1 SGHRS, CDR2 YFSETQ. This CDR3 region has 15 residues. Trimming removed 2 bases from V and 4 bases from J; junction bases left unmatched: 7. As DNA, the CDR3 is TGCGCCAGCAGCTTAACCCCGGGGGGGAGAGAGACCCAGTACTTC. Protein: CASSLTPGGRETQYF.

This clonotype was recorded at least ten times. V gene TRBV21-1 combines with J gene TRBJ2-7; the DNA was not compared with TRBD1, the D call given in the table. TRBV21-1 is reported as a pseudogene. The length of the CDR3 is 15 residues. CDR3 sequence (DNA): TGTGCCAGCAGCCCCCAAGGGGGCAGGGGGTCCGAGCAGTACTTC. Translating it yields CASSPQGGRGSEQYF.

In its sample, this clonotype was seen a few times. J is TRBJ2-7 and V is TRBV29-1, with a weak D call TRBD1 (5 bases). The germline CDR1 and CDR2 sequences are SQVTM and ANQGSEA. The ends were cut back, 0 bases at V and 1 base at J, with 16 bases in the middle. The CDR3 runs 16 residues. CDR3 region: CSVEDQRGSTSYEQYF. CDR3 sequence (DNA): TGCAGCGTTGAAGATCAAAGGGGTTCGACGTCCTACGAGCAGTACTTC.

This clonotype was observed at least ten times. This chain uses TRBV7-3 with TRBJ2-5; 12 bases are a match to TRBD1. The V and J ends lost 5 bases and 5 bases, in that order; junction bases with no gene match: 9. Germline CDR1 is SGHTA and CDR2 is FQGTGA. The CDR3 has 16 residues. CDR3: CASSRFGTGGVETQYF. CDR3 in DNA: TGTGCCAGCAGCCGATTTGGGACAGGGGGCGTGGAGACCCAGTACTTC.

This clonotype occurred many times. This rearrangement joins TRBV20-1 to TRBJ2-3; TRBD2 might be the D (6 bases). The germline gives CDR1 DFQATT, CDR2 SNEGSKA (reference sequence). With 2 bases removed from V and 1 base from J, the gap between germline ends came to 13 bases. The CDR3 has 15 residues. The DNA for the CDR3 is TGCAGTGCTAGACCTAGTTGGGGGGGCACAGATACGCAGTATTTT. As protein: CSARPSWGGTDTQYF.

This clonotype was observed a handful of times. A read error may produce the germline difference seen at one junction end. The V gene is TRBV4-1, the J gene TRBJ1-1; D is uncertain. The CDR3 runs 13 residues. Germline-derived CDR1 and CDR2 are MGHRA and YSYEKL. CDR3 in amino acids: CASSQERRTEASF. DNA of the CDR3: TGCGCCAGCAGCCAAGAGAGGCGGACTGAAGCTTCCTTT.

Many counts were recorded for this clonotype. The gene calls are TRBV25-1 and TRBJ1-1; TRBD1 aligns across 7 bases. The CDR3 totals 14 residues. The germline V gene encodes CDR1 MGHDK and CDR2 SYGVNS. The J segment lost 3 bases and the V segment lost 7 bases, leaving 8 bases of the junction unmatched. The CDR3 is CASTPTGRYTEAFF. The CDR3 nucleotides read TGTGCCAGCACTCCGACAGGGAGGTACACTGAAGCTTTCTTT.

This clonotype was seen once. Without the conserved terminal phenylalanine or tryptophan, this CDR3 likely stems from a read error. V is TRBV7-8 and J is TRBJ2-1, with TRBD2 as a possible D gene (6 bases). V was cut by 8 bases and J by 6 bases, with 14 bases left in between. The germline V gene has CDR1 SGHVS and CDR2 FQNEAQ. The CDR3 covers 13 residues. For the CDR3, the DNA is TGTGCCAGCGGCCAGGGACTCCTCAATGAGCAGTTCCTC. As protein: CASGQGLLNEQFL.

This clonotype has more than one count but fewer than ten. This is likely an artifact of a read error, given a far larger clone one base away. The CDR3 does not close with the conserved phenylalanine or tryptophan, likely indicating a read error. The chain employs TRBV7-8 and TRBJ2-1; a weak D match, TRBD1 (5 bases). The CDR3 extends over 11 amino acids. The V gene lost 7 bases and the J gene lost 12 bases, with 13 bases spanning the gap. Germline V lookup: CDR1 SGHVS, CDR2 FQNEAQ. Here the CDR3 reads CASNRQLTQFY. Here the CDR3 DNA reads TGTGCCAGCAACAGACAGCTTACGCAGTTCTAC.

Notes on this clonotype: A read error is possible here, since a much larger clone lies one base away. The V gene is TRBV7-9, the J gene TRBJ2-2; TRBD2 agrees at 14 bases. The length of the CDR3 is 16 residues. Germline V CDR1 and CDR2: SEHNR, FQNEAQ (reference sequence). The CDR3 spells CASSPRGLAGAGGLFF. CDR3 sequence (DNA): TGTGCCAGCAGCCCAAGGGGACTAGCGGGAGCCGGGGGGCTGTTTTTT.

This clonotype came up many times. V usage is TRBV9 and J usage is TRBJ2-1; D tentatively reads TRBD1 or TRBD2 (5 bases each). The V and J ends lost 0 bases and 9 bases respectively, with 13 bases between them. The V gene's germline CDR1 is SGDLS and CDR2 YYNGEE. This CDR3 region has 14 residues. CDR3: CASSVAFSGGEQFF. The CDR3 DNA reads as TGTGCCAGCAGCGTAGCTTTTTCTGGGGGTGAGCAGTTCTTC.

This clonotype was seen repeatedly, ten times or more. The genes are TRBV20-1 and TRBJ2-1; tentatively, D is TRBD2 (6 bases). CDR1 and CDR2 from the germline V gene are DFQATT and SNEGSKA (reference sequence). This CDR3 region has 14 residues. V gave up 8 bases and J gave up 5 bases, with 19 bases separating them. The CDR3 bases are TGCAGTAACCCGACTATCGGGGAGGACAATGAGCAGTTCTTC. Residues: CSNPTIGEDNEQFF.

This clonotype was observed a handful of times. The CDR3 spells CASSTGTSGVGETQYF. CDR3 DNA: TGCGCCAGCAGCACTGGGACTAGCGGGGTCGGGGAGACCCAGTACTTC. The rearrangement joins TRBV5-1 to TRBJ2-5; 13 bases map to TRBD2. CDR1 is SGHRS, CDR2 YFSETQ, per germline. This CDR3 is 16 amino acids long. Trimming at V came to 4 bases and at J to 5 bases, leaving 8 bases not matched to a gene.

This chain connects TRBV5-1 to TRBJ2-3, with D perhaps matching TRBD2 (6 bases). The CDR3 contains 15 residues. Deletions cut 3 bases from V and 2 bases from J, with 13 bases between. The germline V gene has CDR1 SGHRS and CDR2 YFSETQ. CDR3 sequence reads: CASSSNPGDTDTQYF. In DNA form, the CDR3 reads TGCGCCAGCAGCTCCAACCCGGGGGACACAGATACGCAGTATTTT.